The entry below describes one T cell receptor (beta chain). The CDR3 covers 15 residues. With V trimmed by 0 bases and J by 4 bases, 5 bases remained unmatched. Germline V gives CDR1 MDHEN, CDR2 SYDVKM. Generated by immunoSEQ multiplex PCR, the TCRdb table keeps only in-frame clones and is missing some. The table records under 600,000 clones, around 76% of them present only once. The data are from a study of shared clonotypes between healthy human individuals. This TCR came from a woman aged 35 to 49 in good health. Some clones in this sample may be carry-over from other donors' samples. The specimen was PBMCs. The genes are TRBV28 and TRBJ1-2; TRBD1 matches at 7 bases. CDR3 sequence (DNA): TGTGCCAGCAGTTTATGGGGGGGACAGCTCTATGGCTACACCTTC. The encoded protein is CASSLWGGQLYGYTF.